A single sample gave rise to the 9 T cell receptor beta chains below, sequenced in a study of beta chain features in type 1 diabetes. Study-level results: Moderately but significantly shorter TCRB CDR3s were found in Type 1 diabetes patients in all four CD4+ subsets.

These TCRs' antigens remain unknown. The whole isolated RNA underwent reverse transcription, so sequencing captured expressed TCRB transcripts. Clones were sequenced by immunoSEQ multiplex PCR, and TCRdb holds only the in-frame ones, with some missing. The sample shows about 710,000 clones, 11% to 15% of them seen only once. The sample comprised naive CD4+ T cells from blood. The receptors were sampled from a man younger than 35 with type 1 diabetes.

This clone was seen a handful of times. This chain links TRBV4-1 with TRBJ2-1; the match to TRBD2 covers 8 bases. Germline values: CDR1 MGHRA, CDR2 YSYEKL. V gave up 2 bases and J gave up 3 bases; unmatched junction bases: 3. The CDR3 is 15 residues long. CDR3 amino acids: CASSQLAGVYNEQFF. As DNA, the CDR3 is TGCGCCAGCAGCCAACTAGCGGGCGTCTACAATGAGCAGTTCTTC.

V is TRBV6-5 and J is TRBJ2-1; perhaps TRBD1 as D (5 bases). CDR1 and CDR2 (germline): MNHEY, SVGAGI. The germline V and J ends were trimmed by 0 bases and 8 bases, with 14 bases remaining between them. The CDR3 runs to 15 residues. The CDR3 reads CASSYSNAGWDEQFF. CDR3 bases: TGTGCCAGCAGTTACTCGAACGCAGGGTGGGATGAGCAGTTCTTC.

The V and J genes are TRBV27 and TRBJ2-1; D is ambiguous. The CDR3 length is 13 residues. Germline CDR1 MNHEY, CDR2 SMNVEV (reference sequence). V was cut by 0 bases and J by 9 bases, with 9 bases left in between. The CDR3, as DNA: TGTGCCAGCAGTTTATCCTGGGGTCTTGAGCAGTTCTTC. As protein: CASSLSWGLEQFF.

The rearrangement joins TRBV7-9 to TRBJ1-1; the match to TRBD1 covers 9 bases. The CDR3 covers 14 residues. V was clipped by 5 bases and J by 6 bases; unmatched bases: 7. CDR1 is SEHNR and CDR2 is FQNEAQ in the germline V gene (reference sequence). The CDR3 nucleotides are TGTGCCAGCAGCGCAAATGGACAGGGGTCTGAAGCTTTCTTT. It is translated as CASSANGQGSEAFF.

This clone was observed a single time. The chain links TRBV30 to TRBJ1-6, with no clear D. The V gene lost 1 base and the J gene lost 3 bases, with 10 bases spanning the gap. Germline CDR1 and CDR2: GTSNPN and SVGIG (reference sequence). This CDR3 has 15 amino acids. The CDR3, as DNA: TGTGCCTGGAGTGAACCACGGCGCTATAATTCACCCCTCCACTTT. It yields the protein CAWSEPRRYNSPLHF.

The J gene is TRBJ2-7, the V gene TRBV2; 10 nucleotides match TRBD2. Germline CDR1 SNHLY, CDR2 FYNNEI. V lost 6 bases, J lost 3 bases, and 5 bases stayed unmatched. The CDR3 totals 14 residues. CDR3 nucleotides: TGTGCCAGCAGGGGGCTAGCGGGAGTCTACGAGCAGTACTTC. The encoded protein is CASRGLAGVYEQYF.

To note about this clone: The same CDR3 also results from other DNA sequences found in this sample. DNA of the CDR3: TGCGCCAGCAGCTTGGGCCTAGCGGGGAATCAAGAGACCCAGTACTTC. It translates to CASSLGLAGNQETQYF. The V and J genes are TRBV5-1 and TRBJ2-5, with 9 bases that match TRBD2. This CDR3 contains 16 residues. The germline V gene encodes CDR1 SGHRS and CDR2 YFSETQ. The ends lost 0 bases at V and 2 bases at J; junction bases unmatched: 5. Variable domain in full (rest from reference TRBV5-1 and TRBJ2-5): KAGVTQTPRYLIKTRGQQVTLSCSPISGHRSVSWYQQTPGQGLQFLFEYFSETQRNKGNFPGRFSGRQFSNSRSEMNVSTLELGDSALYLCASSLGLAGNQETQYFGPGTRLLVL.

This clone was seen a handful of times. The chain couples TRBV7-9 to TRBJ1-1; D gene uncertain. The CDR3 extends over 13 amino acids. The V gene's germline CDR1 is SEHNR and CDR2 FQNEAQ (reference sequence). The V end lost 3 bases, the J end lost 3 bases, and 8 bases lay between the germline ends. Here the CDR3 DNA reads TGTGCCAGCAGCTTGTACAAAGACACTGAAGCTTTCTTT. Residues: CASSLYKDTEAFF.

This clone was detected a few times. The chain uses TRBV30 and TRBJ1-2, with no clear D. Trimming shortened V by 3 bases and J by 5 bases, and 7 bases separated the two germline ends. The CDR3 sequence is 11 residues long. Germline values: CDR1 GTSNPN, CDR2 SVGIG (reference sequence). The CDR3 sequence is CAWSQQYGYTF. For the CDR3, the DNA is TGTGCCTGGAGCCAACAGTATGGCTACACCTTC. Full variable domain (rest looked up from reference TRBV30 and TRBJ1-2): SQTIHQWPATLVQPVGSPLSLECTVEGTSNPNLYWYRQAAGRGLQLLFYSVGIGQISSEVPQNLSASRPQDRQFILSSKKLLLSDSGFYLCAWSQQYGYTFGSGTRLTVV.